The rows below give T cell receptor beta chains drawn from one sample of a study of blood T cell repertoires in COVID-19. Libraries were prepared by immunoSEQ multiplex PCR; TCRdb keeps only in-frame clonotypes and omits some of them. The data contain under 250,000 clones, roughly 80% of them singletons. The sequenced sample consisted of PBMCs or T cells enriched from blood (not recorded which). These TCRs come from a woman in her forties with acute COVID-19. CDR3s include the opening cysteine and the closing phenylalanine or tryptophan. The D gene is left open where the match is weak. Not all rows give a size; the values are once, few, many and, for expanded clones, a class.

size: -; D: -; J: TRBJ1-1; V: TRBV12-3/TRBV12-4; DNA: TGTGCCAGCAGTTTAACTTTCTCCACTGAAGCTTTCTTT; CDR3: CASSLTFSTEAFF
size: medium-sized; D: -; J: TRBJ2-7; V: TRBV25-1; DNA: TGTGCCAGCAGTGTAGATGGAGACTACGAGCAGTACTTC; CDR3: CASSVDGDYEQYF
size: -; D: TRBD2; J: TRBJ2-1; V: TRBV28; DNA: TGTGCCAGCAGTAGAGGGACTAGCGGGCCCTATGAGTTCTTC; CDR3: CASSRGTSGPYEFF
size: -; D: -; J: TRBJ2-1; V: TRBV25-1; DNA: TGTGCCAGCAGTGATCATCAGGTGGGGCATGAGCAGTTCTTC; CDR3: CASSDHQVGHEQFF
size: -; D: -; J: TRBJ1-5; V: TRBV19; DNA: TGTGCCAGTACCATTTATTATGACAGAAATCAGCCCCAGCATTTT; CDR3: CASTIYYDRNQPQHF
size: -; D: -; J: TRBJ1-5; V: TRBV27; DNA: TGTGCCAGCAGTTTGCAGGGGCCTAATCAGCCCCAGCATTTT; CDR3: CASSLQGPNQPQHF
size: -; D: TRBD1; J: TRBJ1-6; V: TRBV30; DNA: TGTGCCTGGGGTTGGGACAGGGAGGGTTCACCCCTCCACTTT; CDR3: CAWGWDREGSPLHF
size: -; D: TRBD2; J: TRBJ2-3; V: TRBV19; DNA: TGTGCCAGTAGCCGGGGGGGTGGAGATACGCAGTATTTT; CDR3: CASSRGGGDTQYF
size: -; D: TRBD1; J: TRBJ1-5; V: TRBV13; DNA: TGTGCCAGCAGCTTAGGCAGGGGGAGAGCCCAGCATTTT; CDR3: CASSLGRGRAQHF
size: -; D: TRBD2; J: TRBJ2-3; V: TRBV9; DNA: TGTGCCAGCAGCGTAGGCCAAACTCGGGGGGCAGATACGCAGTATTTT; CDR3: CASSVGQTRGADTQYF
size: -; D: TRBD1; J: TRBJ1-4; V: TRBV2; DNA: TGTGCCAGCAGTGGTGACAGGGAAAAAAAACTGTTTTTT; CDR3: CASSGDREKKLFF
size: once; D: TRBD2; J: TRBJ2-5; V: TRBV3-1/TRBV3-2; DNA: TGTGCCAGCAGCCACCCCAGGACTAGCGGGGTCCGGGAGACCCAGTACTTC; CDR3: CASSHPRTSGVRETQYF
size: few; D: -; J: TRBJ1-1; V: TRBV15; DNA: TGTGCCACCAGCAGAGAGAACAGGTTGAACACTGAAGCTTTCTTT; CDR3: CATSRENRLNTEAFF
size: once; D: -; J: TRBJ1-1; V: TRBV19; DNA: TGTGCCAGTACGTTGAACACTGAAGCTTTCTTT; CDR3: CASTLNTEAFF
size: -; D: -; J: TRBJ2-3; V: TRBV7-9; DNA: TGTGCCAGCAGCTTAGCGCGGGACGGGAACACAGATACGCAGTATTTT; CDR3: CASSLARDGNTDTQYF
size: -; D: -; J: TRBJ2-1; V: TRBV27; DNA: TGTGCCAGCAGTCCACCCGGGACTCGTAATGAGCAGTTCTTC; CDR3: CASSPPGTRNEQFF
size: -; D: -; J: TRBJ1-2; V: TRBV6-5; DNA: TGTGCCAGCAGTCCTTGGCGACAGCCCTTCTATGGCTACACCTTC; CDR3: CASSPWRQPFYGYTF
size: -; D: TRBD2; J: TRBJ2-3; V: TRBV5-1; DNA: TGCGCCAGCAGTTCTTCTAGCGGTCCTAGCACAGATACGCAGTATTTT; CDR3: CASSSSSGPSTDTQYF
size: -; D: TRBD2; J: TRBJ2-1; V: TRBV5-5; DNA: TGTGCCAGCAGGAGGACTAGCGGGATGAGCTCGGGGTACAATGAGCAGTTCTTC; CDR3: CASRRTSGMSSGYNEQFF
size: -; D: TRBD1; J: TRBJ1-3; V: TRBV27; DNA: TGTGCCAGCAGTTTGACAGGGAAGGGAAACACCATATATTTT; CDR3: CASSLTGKGNTIYF
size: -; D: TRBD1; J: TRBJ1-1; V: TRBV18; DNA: TGTGCCAGCTCACCAAGTGGGACAGGGAGGGGGACTGAAGCTTTCTTT; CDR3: CASSPSGTGRGTEAFF
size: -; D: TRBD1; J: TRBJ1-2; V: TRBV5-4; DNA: TGTGCCAGCAGCGACAGGGGCCTGGGGTCTGGCTACACCTTC; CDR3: CASSDRGLGSGYTF
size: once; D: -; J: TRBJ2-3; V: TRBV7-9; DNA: TGTGCCAGCAGCCCCTCGAGGGCAACTAGCACAGATACGCAGTATTTT; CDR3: CASSPSRATSTDTQYF
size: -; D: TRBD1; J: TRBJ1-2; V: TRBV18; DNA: TGTGCCAGCTCACCTGATTCGACAGGGCTTAACTATGGCTACACCTTC; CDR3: CASSPDSTGLNYGYTF
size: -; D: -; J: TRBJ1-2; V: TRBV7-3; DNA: TGTGCCAGCAGCATTACACGGGACAAAGTCTATGGCTACACCTTC; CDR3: CASSITRDKVYGYTF
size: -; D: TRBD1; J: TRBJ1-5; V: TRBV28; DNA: TGTGCCAGCAGCCTCAGGGGGGAGAGCAATCAGCCCCAGCATTTT; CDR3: CASSLRGESNQPQHF
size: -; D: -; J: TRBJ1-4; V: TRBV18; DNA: TGTGCCAGCTCACCAGTCGAGAATGAAAAACTGTTTTTT; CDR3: CASSPVENEKLFF
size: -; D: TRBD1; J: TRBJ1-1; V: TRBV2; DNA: TGTGCCAGCAGTGAAGGGGATAGGGGGCACACTGAAGCTTTCTTT; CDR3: CASSEGDRGHTEAFF
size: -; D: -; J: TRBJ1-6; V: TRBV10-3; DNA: TGTGCCATCTCGGGAAGGCCTCATAATTCACCCCTCCACTTT; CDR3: CAISGRPHNSPLHF
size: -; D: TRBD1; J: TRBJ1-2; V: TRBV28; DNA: TGTGCCAGCAGGAAACAGGGGGACTATGGCTACACCTTC; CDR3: CASRKQGDYGYTF
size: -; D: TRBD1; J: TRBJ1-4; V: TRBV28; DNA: TGTGCCAGCAGTTTTTCACCGGGACAGGGGATGGAAAAACTGTTTTTT; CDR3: CASSFSPGQGMEKLFF
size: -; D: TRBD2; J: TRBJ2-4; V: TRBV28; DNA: TGTGCCAGCAACGCCCGGGGGGTGGGAAACATTCAGTACTTC; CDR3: CASNARGVGNIQYF
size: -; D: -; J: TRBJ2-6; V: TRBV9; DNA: TGTGCCAGCAGCGTAGCTCCCTACCTCTCTGGGGCCAACGTCCTGACTTTC; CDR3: CASSVAPYLSGANVLTF
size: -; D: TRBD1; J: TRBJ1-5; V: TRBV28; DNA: TGTGCCAGCAGTCCACGACAGGGACCCCAGCATTTT; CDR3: CASSPRQGPQHF
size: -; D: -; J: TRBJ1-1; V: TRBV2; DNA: TGTGCCAGCTCCCAGGTAGGGGGTAGGACTGAAGCTTTCTTT; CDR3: CASSQVGGRTEAFF
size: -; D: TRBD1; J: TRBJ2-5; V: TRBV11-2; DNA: TGTGCCAGCAGGGACAGGGGGCAAGAGACCCAGTACTTC; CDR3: CASRDRGQETQYF
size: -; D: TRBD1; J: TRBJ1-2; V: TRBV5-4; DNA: TGTGCCAGCAGCTGGGACAGGGGGGGCGATGGCTACACCTTC; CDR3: CASSWDRGGDGYTF
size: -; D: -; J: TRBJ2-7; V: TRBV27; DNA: TGTGCCAGCAGTTTATCATTTGGAGGGCAATCCTACGAGCAGTACTTC; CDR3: CASSLSFGGQSYEQYF
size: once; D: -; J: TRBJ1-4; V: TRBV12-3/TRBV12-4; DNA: TGTGCCAGCAGTTTGGGACTTAATGAAAAACTGTTTTTT; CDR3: CASSLGLNEKLFF
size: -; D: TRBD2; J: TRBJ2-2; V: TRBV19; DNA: TGTGCCAGTACTTCCACGGGAGGGGGAGTTCTCACCGGGGAGCTGTTTTTT; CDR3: CASTSTGGGVLTGELFF
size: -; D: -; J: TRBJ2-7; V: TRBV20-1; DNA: TGCAGTGCTAGATATGCCTACGAGCAGTACTTC; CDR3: CSARYAYEQYF
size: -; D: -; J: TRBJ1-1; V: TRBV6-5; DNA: TGTGCCGCCCGGGGACTTGAAGCTTTCTTT; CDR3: CAARGLEAFF
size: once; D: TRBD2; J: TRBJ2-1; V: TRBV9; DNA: TGTGCCAGCAGCCGACTAGCGGGGGGCGTCCGGCAGTTCTTC; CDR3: CASSRLAGGVRQFF
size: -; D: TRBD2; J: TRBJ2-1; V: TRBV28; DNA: TGTGCCAGCACCCCTATGGCGGGAGCTCCCTACAATGAGCAGTTCTTC; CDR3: CASTPMAGAPYNEQFF
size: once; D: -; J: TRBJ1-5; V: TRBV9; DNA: TGTGCCAGCAGCGTAGGTCAGGGCCGGGATCAGCCCCAGCATTTT; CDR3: CASSVGQGRDQPQHF
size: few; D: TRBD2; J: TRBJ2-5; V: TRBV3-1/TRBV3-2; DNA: TGTGCCAGCAGCCAAGAACTAGCGGGGGGTCTACAAGAGACCCAGTACTTC; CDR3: CASSQELAGGLQETQYF
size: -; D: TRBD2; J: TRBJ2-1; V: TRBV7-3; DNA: TGTGCCAGCAGCGAGGGTCCGGGAGGAAAGCGAAATGAGCAGTTCTTC; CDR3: CASSEGPGGKRNEQFF
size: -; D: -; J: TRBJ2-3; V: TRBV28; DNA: TGTGCCAGCAGTTTACCGTCTACCGACACAGATACGCAGTATTTT; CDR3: CASSLPSTDTDTQYF
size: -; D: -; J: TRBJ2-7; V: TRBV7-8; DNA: TGTGCCAGCAGCTATAGTGGGACTTCCTCCCACGAGCAGTACTTC; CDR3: CASSYSGTSSHEQYF
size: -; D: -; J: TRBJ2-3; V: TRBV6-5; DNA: TGTGCCAGCACTGGAGGGTCCACACATACGCAGTATTTT; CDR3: CASTGGSTHTQYF
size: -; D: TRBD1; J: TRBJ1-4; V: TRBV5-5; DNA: TGTGCCAGCAGCTTGTGGGCAGGGGGAGGTGAAAAACTGTTTTTT; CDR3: CASSLWAGGGEKLFF
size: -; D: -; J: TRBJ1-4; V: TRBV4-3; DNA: TGCGCCAGCAGCCAATGGGGGGGCGGAGAAAAACTGTTTTTT; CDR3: CASSQWGGGEKLFF
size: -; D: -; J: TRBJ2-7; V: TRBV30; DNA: TGTGCCTGGAACGTGGGCAACGAGCAGTACTTC; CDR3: CAWNVGNEQYF
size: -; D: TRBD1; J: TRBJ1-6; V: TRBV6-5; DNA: TGTGCCAGCAGTAAGACAGGGGCCAATTCACCCCTCCACTTT; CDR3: CASSKTGANSPLHF
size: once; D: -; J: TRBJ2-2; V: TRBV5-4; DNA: TGTGCCAGCAGCCGAGAGACAGTCGCGAACACCGGGGAGCTGTTTTTT; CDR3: CASSRETVANTGELFF